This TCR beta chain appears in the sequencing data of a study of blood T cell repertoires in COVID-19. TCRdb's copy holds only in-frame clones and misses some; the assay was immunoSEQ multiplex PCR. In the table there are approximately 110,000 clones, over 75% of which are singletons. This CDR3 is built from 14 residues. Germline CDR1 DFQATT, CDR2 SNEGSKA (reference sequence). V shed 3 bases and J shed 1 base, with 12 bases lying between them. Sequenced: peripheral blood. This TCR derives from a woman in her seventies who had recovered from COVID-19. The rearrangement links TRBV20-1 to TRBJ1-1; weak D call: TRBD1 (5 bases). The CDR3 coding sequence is TGCAGTGCTAGTAAGGGACTCCCGAACACTGAAGCTTTCTTT. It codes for CSASKGLPNTEAFF.